What follows is one TCR beta chain and its context. A read error may account for a junction end that differs from germline. The germline V gene encodes CDR1 SEHNR and CDR2 FQNEAQ (reference sequence). This CDR3 is built from 14 residues. CD8+CD57+ cell expansion had been shown by flow cytometry in patients chosen for sequencing. The record originates from a study of CD8+CD57+ T cells in acquired aplastic anemia. The template for TCR beta VDJ and CDR3 sequence profiling was genomic DNA. A single record per CDR3 protein comes from TCRdb applying MiXCR to the reads. This table holds 200,000 to 300,000 distinct CDR3 sequences, 82% found once.

The source of this sequence is a human donor with aplastic anemia. This sequence joins TRBV7-9 and TRBJ1-1, with D possibly being TRBD1 (5 bases). Material: sorted CD4+, CD8+, or CD8+CD57+ T cells (not recorded which) from PBMCs. The CDR3 loop reads CASSVEVGTTEACF. The CDR3 DNA is TGTGCCAGCAGCGTAGAGGTCGGGACCACTGAAGCTTGCTTT.